This TCR beta chain was obtained from a study of response to subunit inactivated influenza vaccine (dated by TCRdb to between 2017 and 2018). For the study in its entirety: Deep quantitative profiling of the T cell receptor repertoire was used in the study to follow responses to a trivalent subunit inactivated influenza vaccine. Here is what the overall study found, with its caveats: It was suggested by the authors that each seasonal influenza vaccination may recruit only a limited number of new T cells.

Receptor amplification or capture employed RT-PCR. TCRdb names Illumina HiSeq 2500 as the instrument used. Starting from the raw public reads, TCRdb applied fastp trimming at Q25, assembled clones with MiXCR and retained in-frame beta chains. CDR3 protein duplicates are merged, each entry listing the most common genes and DNA. The sample records around 530,000 distinct CDR3 sequences, 16% of which are singletons. The biggest ten clones account for 2.5% to 3.5% of the sample. This clonotype was picked up many times. The antigen it binds to is not known. No qualities accompany the bases; no much larger clone lies one base away. Based on the germline V gene, the CDR1 and CDR2 sequences are SGHVS and FQNEAQ. Trimming takes 7 bases from V and 1 base from J, and the germline ends sit 11 bases apart. The CDR3 starts with the cysteine, ends with the phenylalanine, and has 13 residues. This entry keeps only the CDR3 DNA: 39 bases, framed from base 1.

Sequencing used CD4+ T cells sorted from PBMCs, obtained around 25 months after vaccination. This TCR derives from a man aged 45 to 75 who received an inactivated influenza vaccine. Donor details come from another sample of the same person, matched by shared clones. The receptor chain draws on TRBV7-8 and TRBJ2-7, with an unclear D gene assignment. The DNA is as follows: TGTGCCAGCACTGGCACCCGTTCCTACGAGCAGTACTTC. It codes for CASTGTRSYEQYF.